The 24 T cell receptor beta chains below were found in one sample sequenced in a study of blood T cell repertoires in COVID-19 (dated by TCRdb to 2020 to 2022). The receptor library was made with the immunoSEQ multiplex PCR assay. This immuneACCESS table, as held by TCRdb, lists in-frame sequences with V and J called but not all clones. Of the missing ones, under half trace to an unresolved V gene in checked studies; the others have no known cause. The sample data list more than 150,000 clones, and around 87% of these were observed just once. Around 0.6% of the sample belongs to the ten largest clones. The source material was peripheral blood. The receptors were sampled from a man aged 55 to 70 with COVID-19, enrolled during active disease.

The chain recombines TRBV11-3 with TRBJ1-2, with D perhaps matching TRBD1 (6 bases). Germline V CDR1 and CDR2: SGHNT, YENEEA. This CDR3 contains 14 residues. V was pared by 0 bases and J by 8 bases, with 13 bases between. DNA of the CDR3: TGTGCCAGCAGCTTAGAAGGGGGAAATAAGGGCTACACCTTC. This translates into CASSLEGGNKGYTF.

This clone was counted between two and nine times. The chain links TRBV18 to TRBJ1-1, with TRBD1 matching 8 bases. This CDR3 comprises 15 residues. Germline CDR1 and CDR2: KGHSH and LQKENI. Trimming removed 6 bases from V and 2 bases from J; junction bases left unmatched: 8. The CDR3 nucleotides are TGTGCCAGCTCGTTATCAGGGGGCTCAAACACTGAAGCTTTCTTT. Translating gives CASSLSGGSNTEAFF.

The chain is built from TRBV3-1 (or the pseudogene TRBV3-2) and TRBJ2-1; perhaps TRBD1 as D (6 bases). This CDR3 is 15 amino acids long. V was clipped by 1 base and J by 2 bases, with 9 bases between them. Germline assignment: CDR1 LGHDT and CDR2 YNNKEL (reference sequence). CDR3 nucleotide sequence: TGTGCCAGCAGCCAAGGGACAGCGCCCTACAATGAGCAGTTCTTC. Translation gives CASSQGTAPYNEQFF.

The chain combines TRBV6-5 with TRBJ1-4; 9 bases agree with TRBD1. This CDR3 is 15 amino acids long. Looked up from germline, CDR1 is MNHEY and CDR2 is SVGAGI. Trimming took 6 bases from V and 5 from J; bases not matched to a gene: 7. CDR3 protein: CASSRGGTGNEKLFF. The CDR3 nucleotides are TGTGCCAGCAGCCGAGGTGGGACAGGGAATGAAAAACTGTTTTTT.

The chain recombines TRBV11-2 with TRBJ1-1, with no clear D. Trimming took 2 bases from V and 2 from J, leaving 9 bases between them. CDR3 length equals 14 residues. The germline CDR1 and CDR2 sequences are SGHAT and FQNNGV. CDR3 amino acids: CASSLSAVNTEAFF. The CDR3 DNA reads TGTGCCAGCAGCTTAAGCGCGGTCAACACTGAAGCTTTCTTT.

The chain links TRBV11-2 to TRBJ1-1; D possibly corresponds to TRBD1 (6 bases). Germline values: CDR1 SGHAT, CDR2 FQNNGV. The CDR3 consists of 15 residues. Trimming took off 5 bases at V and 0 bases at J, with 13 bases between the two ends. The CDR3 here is CASSHTTGLNTEAFF. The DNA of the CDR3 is TGTGCCAGCAGCCATACGACAGGACTGAACACTGAAGCTTTCTTT.

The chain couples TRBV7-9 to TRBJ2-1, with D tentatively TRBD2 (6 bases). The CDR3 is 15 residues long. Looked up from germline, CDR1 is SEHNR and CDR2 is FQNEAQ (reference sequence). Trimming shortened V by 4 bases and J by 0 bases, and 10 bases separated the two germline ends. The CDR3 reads CASSWGLSSYNEQFF. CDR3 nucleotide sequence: TGTGCCAGCAGCTGGGGACTGAGCTCCTACAATGAGCAGTTCTTC. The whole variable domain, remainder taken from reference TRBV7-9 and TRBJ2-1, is DTGVSQNPRHKITKRGQNVTFRCDPISEHNRLYWYRQTLGQGPEFLTYFQNEAQLEKSRLLSDRFSAERPKGSFSTLEIQRTEQGDSAMYLCASSWGLSSYNEQFFGPGTRLTVL.

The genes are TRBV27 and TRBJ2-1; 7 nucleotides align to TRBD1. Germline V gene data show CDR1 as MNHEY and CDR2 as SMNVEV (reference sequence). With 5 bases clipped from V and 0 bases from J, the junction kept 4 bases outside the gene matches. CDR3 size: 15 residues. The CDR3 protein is CASSTDRSSYNEQFF. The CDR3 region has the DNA TGTGCCAGCAGTACGGACAGGAGCTCCTACAATGAGCAGTTCTTC.

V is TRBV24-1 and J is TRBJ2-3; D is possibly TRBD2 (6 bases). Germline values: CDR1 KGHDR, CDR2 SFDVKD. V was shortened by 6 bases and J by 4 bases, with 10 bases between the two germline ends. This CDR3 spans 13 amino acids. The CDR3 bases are TGTGCCACCAGTCGGAGGGGAGCAGATACGCAGTATTTT. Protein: CATSRRGADTQYF.

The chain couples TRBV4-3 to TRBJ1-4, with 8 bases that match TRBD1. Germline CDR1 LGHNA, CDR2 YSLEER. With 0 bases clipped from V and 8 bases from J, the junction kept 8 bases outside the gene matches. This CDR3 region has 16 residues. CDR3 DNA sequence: TGCGCCAGCAGCCAAGATGCAAGACAGGGGCGGGAAAAACTGTTTTTT. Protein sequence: CASSQDARQGREKLFF.

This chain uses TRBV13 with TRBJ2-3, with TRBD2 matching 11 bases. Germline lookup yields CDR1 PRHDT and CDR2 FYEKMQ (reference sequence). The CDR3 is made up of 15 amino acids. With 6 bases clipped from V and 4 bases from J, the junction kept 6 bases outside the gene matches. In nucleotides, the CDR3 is TGTGCCAGCAGTCAACTAGCGGGAGAGTCAGATACGCAGTATTTT. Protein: CASSQLAGESDTQYF.

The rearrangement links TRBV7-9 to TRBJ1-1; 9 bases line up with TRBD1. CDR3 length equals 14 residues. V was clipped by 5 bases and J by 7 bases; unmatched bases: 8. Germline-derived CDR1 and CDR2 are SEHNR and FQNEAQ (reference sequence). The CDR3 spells CASSQTGGGGEAFF. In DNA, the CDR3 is TGTGCCAGCAGCCAAACAGGGGGCGGTGGTGAAGCTTTCTTT.

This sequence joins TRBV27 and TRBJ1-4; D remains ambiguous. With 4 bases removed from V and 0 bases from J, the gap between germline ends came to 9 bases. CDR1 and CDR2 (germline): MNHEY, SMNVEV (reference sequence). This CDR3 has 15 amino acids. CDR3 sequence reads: CASSYGRATNEKLFF. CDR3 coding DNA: TGTGCCAGCAGTTATGGGAGGGCAACTAATGAAAAACTGTTTTTT.

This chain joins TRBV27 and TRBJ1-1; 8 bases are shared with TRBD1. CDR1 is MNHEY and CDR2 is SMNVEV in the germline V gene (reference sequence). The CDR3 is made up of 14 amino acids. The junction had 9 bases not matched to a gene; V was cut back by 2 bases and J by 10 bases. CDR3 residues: CASSLHGGTGAAFF. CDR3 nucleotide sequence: TGTGCCAGCAGTTTACACGGAGGGACAGGTGCAGCTTTCTTT.

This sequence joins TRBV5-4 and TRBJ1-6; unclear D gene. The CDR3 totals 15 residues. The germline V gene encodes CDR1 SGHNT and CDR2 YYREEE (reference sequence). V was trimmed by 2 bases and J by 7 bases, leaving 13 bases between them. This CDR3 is CASSFDLGRNSPLHF. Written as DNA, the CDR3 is TGTGCCAGCAGCTTTGACTTGGGTCGGAATTCACCCCTCCACTTT.

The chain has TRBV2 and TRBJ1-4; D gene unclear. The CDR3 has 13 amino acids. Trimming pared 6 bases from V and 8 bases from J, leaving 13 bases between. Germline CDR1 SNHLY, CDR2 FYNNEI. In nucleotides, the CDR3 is TGTGCCAGCAGGCGCGGGGAGGTAGAAAAACTGTTTTTT. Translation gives CASRRGEVEKLFF.

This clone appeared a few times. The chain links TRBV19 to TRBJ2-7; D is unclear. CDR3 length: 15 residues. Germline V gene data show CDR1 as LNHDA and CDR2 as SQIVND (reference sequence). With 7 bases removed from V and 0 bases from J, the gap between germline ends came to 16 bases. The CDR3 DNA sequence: TGTGCCAGTAAAAGGCGCGGTCCCCGCTCCTACGAGCAGTACTTC. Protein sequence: CASKRRGPRSYEQYF.

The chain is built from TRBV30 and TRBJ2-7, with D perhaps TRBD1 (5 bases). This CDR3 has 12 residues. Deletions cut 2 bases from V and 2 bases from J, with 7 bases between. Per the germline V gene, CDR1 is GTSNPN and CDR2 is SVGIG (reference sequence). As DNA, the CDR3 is TGTGCCTGGAGTCCAGGGACCTACGAGCAGTACTTC. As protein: CAWSPGTYEQYF.

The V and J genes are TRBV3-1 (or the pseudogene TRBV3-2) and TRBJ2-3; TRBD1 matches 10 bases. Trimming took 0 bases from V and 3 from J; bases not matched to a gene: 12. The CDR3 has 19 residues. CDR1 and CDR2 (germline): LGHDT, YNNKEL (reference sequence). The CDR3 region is CASSQEVPGTGVTTDTQYF. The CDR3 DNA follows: TGTGCCAGCAGCCAAGAAGTTCCCGGGACAGGGGTTACAACAGATACGCAGTATTTT.

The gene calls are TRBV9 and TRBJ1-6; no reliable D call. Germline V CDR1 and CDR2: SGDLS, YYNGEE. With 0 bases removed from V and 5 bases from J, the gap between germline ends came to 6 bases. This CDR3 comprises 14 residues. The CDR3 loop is CASSVVPDNSPLHF. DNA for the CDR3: TGTGCCAGCAGCGTAGTTCCAGATAATTCACCCCTCCACTTT.

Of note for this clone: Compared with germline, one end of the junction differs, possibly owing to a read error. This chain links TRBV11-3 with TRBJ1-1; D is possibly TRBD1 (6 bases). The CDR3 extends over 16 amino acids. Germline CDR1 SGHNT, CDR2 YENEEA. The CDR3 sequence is CASCLRTGKLNTEAFF. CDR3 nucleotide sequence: TGTGCCAGCTGCTTACGAACAGGGAAGTTGAACACTGAAGCTTTCTTT.

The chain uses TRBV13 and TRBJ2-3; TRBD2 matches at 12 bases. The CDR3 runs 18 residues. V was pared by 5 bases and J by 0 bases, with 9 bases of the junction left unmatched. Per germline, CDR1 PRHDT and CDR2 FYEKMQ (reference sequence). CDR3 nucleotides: TGTGCCAGCAGCCCTCGTACTAGCGGGAGGACGAGCACAGATACGCAGTATTTT. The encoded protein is CASSPRTSGRTSTDTQYF.

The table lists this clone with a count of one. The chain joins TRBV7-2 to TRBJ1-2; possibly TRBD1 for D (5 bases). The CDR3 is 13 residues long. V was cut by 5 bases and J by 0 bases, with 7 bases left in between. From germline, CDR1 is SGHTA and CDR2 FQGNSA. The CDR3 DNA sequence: TGTGCCAGCAGCCTGACAGCTAACTATGGCTACACCTTC. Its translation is CASSLTANYGYTF.

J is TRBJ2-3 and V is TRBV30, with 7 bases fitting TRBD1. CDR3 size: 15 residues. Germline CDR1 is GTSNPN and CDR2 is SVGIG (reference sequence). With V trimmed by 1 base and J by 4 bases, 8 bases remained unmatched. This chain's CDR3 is CAWSGQGSRADTQYF. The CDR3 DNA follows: TGTGCCTGGAGTGGACAGGGCTCCCGTGCAGATACGCAGTATTTT.